These 2 T cell receptor beta chains share one sample of origin, sequenced in a study of blood T cells in healthy people across ages. Through a sample-barcoded 5' primer and a J-beta primer mix, a second PCR was run for roughly 6 to 12 cycles. MiXCR, applied by TCRdb to the 5' RACE reads, yields one record per CDR3 protein. The sample holds roughly 720,000 distinct CDR3 sequences, 50% to 65% seen once. The sequenced sample was blood. The receptor set was obtained from an elderly man in good health.

A few counts support this clonotype. V and J are TRBV9 and TRBJ2-5, with D possibly TRBD2 on 6 matching bases. The end of the DNA fits TRBJ2-7 better, so the J call may be wrong. Germline CDR1 is SGDLS and CDR2 is YYNGEE. There are 13 residues in the CDR3. The DNA for the CDR3 is TGTGCCAGCAGCCCCCGTATGGGGGGCGAGCAGTACTTC. It codes for CASSPRMGGEQYF.

The chain uses TRBV29-1 and TRBJ2-1, with 7 bases matching TRBD1. Trimming removed 7 bases from V and 13 bases from J; junction bases left unmatched: 13. This CDR3 spans 12 amino acids. Germline V gene lookup returns CDR1 SQVTM and CDR2 ANQGSEA. CDR3 amino acids: CSGGRQGETQFF. The CDR3 nucleotides are TGCAGCGGCGGAAGACAGGGAGAGACCCAGTTCTTC.